The 5 T cell receptor beta chains below come from one sample, sequenced in a study of T cells in narcolepsy. The assay was immunoSEQ multiplex PCR, and TCRdb's table has in-frame clones only and misses some. The sample includes some 29,000 clones, around 87% of them seen just once. The sequenced sample was memory (CD45RA-) CD4+ T cells from blood. The receptors here all came from a human donor in good health.

The chain uses TRBV6-1 and TRBJ2-7; either TRBD1 or TRBD2 may supply D (7 bases each). V lost 4 bases and J lost 3, with 13 bases in between. Germline V gives CDR1 MNHNS, CDR2 SASEGT. This CDR3 has 14 amino acids. For the CDR3, the DNA is TGTGCCAGCAGTGCCAGGGGGACTATCTACGAGCAGTACTTC. Translation gives CASSARGTIYEQYF.

The genes are TRBV7-2 and TRBJ2-4; a weak D match, TRBD1 (5 bases). This CDR3 is built from 12 residues. The germline V gene encodes CDR1 SGHTA and CDR2 FQGNSA. V gave up 1 base and J gave up 9 bases, with 7 bases separating them. CDR3 in DNA: TGTGCCAGCAGCTTAGATCAGGGCATTCAGTACTTC. As protein: CASSLDQGIQYF. Full variable domain (remainder filled in from reference TRBV7-2 and TRBJ2-4): GAGVSQSPSNKVTEKGKDVELRCDPISGHTALYWYRQSLGQGLEFLIYFQGNSAPDKSGLPSDRFSAERTGGSVSTLTIQRTQQEDSAVYLCASSLDQGIQYFGAGTRLSVL.

The rearrangement links TRBV29-1 to TRBJ1-3; no firm D call. From germline, CDR1 is SQVTM and CDR2 ANQGSEA. The CDR3 contains 13 residues. With 4 bases removed from V and 4 bases from J, the gap between germline ends came to 11 bases. CDR3 nucleotide sequence: TGCAGCGTTGGCAACAGCGGCGGAAACACCATATATTTT. Translating it yields CSVGNSGGNTIYF. The complete variable domain, with remaining parts taken from reference TRBV29-1 and TRBJ1-3, reads SAVISQKPSRDICQRGTSLTIQCQVDSQVTMMFWYRQQPGQSLTLIATANQGSEATYESGFVIDKFPISRPNLTFSTLTVSNMSPEDSSIYLCSVGNSGGNTIYFGEGSWLTVV.

The CDR3, as DNA: TGTGCCAGCAGCTTCGGGACAGCCCAAGAGACCCAGTACTTC. Amino acid sequence: CASSFGTAQETQYF. The chain couples TRBV7-3 to TRBJ2-5; 7 nucleotides agree with TRBD1. The ends lost 3 bases at V and 1 base at J; junction bases unmatched: 2. This CDR3 is built from 14 residues. CDR1 is SGHTA and CDR2 is FQGTGA in the germline V gene. Combining the CDR3 with reference TRBV7-3 and TRBJ2-5 gives the whole variable domain GAGVSQTPSNKVTEKGKYVELRCDPISGHTALYWYRQSLGQGPEFLIYFQGTGAADDSGLPNDRFFAVRPEGSVSTLKIQRTERGDSAVYLCASSFGTAQETQYFGPGTRLLVL.

The chain carries TRBV9 and TRBJ2-1; TRBD2 matches 7 bases. Germline assignment: CDR1 SGDLS and CDR2 YYNGEE. The CDR3 has 15 residues. J gave up 6 bases and V 4 bases, and 10 bases lay outside the gene matches. For the CDR3, the DNA is TGTGCCAGCAGCCCCTTAGGGGTAGCGGGCAATGAGCAGTTCTTC. Translating gives CASSPLGVAGNEQFF.